Each of the 10 T cell receptor beta chains below was sequenced from the same sample in a study of shared clonotypes between healthy human individuals. Sequencing used immunoSEQ multiplex PCR; TCRdb keeps in-frame clones, though not all of them. The sample carries around 2.1 million clones, about 92% recorded once. Terminally differentiated effector memory CD45RA+ cells were excluded from the naive CD8 cells, which were CD45RO-negative and positively selected for CCR7. The specimen sequenced was naive CD8+ T cells from PBMCs. The receptors come from a man aged 18-30 years in good health. Some clones in this sample may be carry-over from other donors' samples.

Regarding this clone: Other DNA sequences in this sample translate to the same CDR3. The chain uses TRBV19 and TRBJ2-1; the D is unclear. The germline gives CDR1 LNHDA, CDR2 SQIVND (reference sequence). This CDR3 has 12 residues. Deletions cut 3 bases from V and 3 bases from J, with 3 bases between. The CDR3: CASSMGYNEQFF. CDR3 nucleotide sequence: TGTGCCAGTAGTATGGGCTACAATGAGCAGTTCTTC.

This rearrangement joins TRBV6-1 to TRBJ1-5, with TRBD1 matching 7 bases. This CDR3 spans 15 amino acids. The V segment lost 6 bases and the J segment 0 bases; nucleotides outside the gene matches: 5. Germline V gives CDR1 MNHNS, CDR2 SASEGT. This CDR3 reads CASSVRGSSNQPQHF. The CDR3 coding sequence is TGTGCCAGCAGCGTCAGGGGGTCTAGCAATCAGCCCCAGCATTTT.

The chain recombines TRBV5-5 with TRBJ2-7, with a possible D match to TRBD2 (6 bases). V gave up 3 bases and J gave up 0 bases, with 16 bases separating them. The CDR3 length is 16 residues. The germline V gene encodes CDR1 SGHKS and CDR2 YYEKEE (reference sequence). CDR3 DNA sequence: TGTGCCAGCAGCTCCTTTACTAGCACTGCCTCCTACGAGCAGTACTTC. It encodes CASSSFTSTASYEQYF.

The count of this clone is one. Distinct nucleotide sequences in the sample also encode this CDR3. The chain is built from TRBV6-6 and TRBJ2-2; no firm D call. The V end lost 2 bases, the J end lost 6 bases, and 7 bases lay between the germline ends. Germline lookup yields CDR1 MNHNY and CDR2 SVGAGI (reference sequence). The CDR3 contains 13 residues. The DNA for the CDR3 is TGTGCCAGCAGTTACGGCTTGGCCGGGGAGCTGTTTTTT. Its translation is CASSYGLAGELFF.

The CDR3 bases are TGTGCCAGTAGTATCTCCCGATCCCCCTCTGGAAACACCATATATTTT. Translation gives CASSISRSPSGNTIYF. This chain links TRBV19 with TRBJ1-3; D not certain. CDR1 and CDR2 from the germline V gene are LNHDA and SQIVND (reference sequence). The V end was cut by 3 bases, the J end by 0 bases, with 12 bases between. This CDR3 is built from 16 residues.

The V call is TRBV11-2, the J call TRBJ2-1; TRBD2 agrees at 8 bases. The V gene end was trimmed by 5 bases and the J gene end by 6 bases; junction bases not matched to a gene: 18. The CDR3 covers 18 residues. CDR1 SGHAT and CDR2 FQNNGV come from the germline V gene. CDR3 in DNA: TGTGCCAGCAGCCTCTCGGGGGGGTGGGCCCAAGAGCCCAATGAGCAGTTCTTC. Protein: CASSLSGGWAQEPNEQFF.

The V call is TRBV5-1, the J call TRBJ2-1; D is ambiguous. Germline CDR1 reads SGHRS; CDR2 reads YFSETQ. The CDR3 is made up of 15 amino acids. V shed 2 bases and J shed 5 bases, with 14 bases lying between them. The CDR3, as DNA: TGCGCCAGCAGCTTTGAGTCCTCGACAAACAATGAGCAGTTCTTC. Protein: CASSFESSTNNEQFF.

In this sample, this clone turned up once. The chain uses TRBV27 and TRBJ2-7, with D perhaps matching TRBD2 (5 bases). This CDR3 region has 13 residues. Germline V gives CDR1 MNHEY, CDR2 SMNVEV (reference sequence). V was clipped by 5 bases and J by 2 bases, with 10 bases between them. CDR3 DNA: TGTGCCAGCAGTAACGGACTCACCTACGAGCAGTACTTC. It specifies CASSNGLTYEQYF.

V is TRBV5-4 and J is TRBJ2-5, with 7 bases identical to TRBD2. Germline CDR1 is SGHNT and CDR2 is YYREEE (reference sequence). Trimming removed 1 base from V and 5 bases from J; junction bases left unmatched: 11. This CDR3 region has 16 residues. CDR3 loop: CASSLRRELPRETQYF. The CDR3, as DNA: TGTGCCAGCAGCTTGAGGCGGGAGCTCCCCCGGGAGACCCAGTACTTC.

The chain uses TRBV5-1 and TRBJ2-3; no reliable D call. The germline V and J ends were trimmed by 0 bases and 2 bases, with 7 bases remaining between them. The CDR3 runs 14 residues. Germline assignment: CDR1 SGHRS and CDR2 YFSETQ. The DNA of the CDR3 is TGCGCCAGCAGCTTGGAAGACTTCACAGATACGCAGTATTTT. Protein: CASSLEDFTDTQYF.